This TCR beta chain was recovered during a study of early T cells in non-severe SARS-CoV-2 infection (dated by TCRdb to about 2021). Context from the whole study: TCR sequencing used bulk RNA from unsorted whole blood, so alpha and beta chains could not be paired. Summary of the overall study and its limitations: VDJdb matching was skewed toward anti-spike CD8 responses and likely underestimated virus-specific expansions by missing private and CD4 specificities.

The sample holds a few counts of this clonotype. Its recognized antigen is unknown. No per-base quality is available; no much larger clone lies one base away. Library method: 5' RACE. Sequencing took place on a NextSeq 500. To correct for sequencing error and PCR bias, the TCR library protocol tagged individual cDNA molecules with unique molecular identifiers. TCR alpha and beta chains were both sequenced, and the abundances of alpha and beta sequences in each sample were closely correlated with each other. As for how the authors treated the data: Decombinator V4 was used to annotate the V gene, J gene and CDR3 of the TCR sequences. TCRs were defined as expanded if a significant change between any two time points was detected under a Poisson model with p below 0.0001. TCR abundances were normalised to the total number of TCRs sequenced per sample and were expressed as counts per million. VDJdb, accessed on 1 November 2021, was searched for TCRs annotated for CMV, EBV and SARS-CoV-2, and TCRs annotated for more than one antigen were excluded. TCRdb took the public reads, trimmed them with fastp at Q25, ran MiXCR for clone calling and kept in-frame beta chains. CDR3 protein sequences are deduplicated, and each keeps its most common genes and DNA. The V and J calls follow TCRdb's processing rather than the paper's. This sample has around 67,000 distinct CDR3 sequences in its table, and roughly 12% of those were observed once. Roughly 7% of the sample comes from the top ten.

The study was a case-control design nested within a healthcare worker cohort in London, UK, with weekly nasopharyngeal swab PCR tests and blood sampling. Healthcare workers were enrolled in the week of the UK lockdown, from 23 to 31 March 2020, and were followed every week for up to roughly 16 weeks. The sequence was collected from an adult who was a healthcare worker with PCR-confirmed SARS-CoV-2 infection or an uninfected control (not recorded which). The source material was whole blood.

The DNA reads as follows: TGCGCCAGCAGCCCCCAGACAGGGACTAATGAAAAACTGTTTTTT. This is translated as CASSPQTGTNEKLFF. The sequence links TRBV5-1 to TRBJ1-4, and 7 junction bases match TRBD1. From the germline V gene, CDR1 is SGHRS and CDR2 is YFSETQ. The cysteine opens and the phenylalanine closes a CDR3 of 15 amino acids. The kept DNA is CDR3 alone, 45 bases in frame from the first base. Trimming removed 4 bases from V and 2 bases from J; the gene matches leave 5 bases unexplained.